This T cell receptor beta chain was sequenced in a study of blood T cell repertoires in COVID-19. Trimming shortened V by 0 bases and J by 0 bases, and 9 bases separated the two germline ends. CDR3 length equals 16 residues. The germline V gene has CDR1 MNHEY and CDR2 SVGAGI. In the authors' methods: The assay estimated nucleated cells by amplifying reference gene primers. Assay used: immunoSEQ multiplex PCR; TCRdb lists only in-frame clones, some missing. That table furnishes V, J and clone size, whereas the DNA furnished D and trimming. The sample consists of around 150,000 clones, over 90% of them appearing once. Seattle cases were enrolled at active infection and followed longitudinally.

The sequence derives from a woman aged 60-75 years with COVID-19, enrolled during active disease. The sample taken for sequencing was peripheral blood. The chain employs TRBV6-5 and TRBJ1-5; D remains unclear. This CDR3 is CASSYSPNYSNQPQHF. The CDR3 DNA is TGTGCCAGCAGTTACTCGCCTAATTATAGCAATCAGCCCCAGCATTTT.